The rows below give T cell receptor beta chains drawn from one sample of a study of metastatic and nonmetastatic thyroid tumors. Through MiXCR, TCRdb re-clonotyped the PCR reads. This table has under 60,000 clones, around 20% appearing once. Sequences were obtained from blood. These receptors originate from a male donor with papillary thyroid cancer or a benign thyroid nodule (not recorded which). Some clones in this sample may be carry-over from other donors' samples. The CDR3 runs from the conserved cysteine through the conserved F or W. D genes are given only for firm matches. The listing skips clone size in some rows; elsewhere it reads once, few, many or a size class.

TRBJ2-7 | TRBD1 | . | TRBV28 | CASSFGTGRNPAYEQYF | TGTGCCAGCAGTTTTGGGACAGGCCGTAATCCTGCCTACGAGCAGTACTTC
TRBJ2-1 | TRBD1 | many | TRBV25-1 | CATRGSRGHRNEQFF | TGTGCCACCCGGGGGTCCAGGGGGCATCGAAATGAGCAGTTCTTC
TRBJ2-7 | . | many | TRBV28 | CASSLALSLWGLYEQYF | TGTGCCAGCAGTCTAGCCCTTTCTCTCTGGGGCCTCTACGAGCAGTACTTC
TRBJ2-7 | . | many | TRBV13 | CASSLGWGNYEQYF | TGTGCCAGCAGCTTAGGATGGGGTAACTACGAGCAGTACTTC
TRBJ2-2 | TRBD2 | few | TRBV27 | CASGLTGLEYTGELLF | TGTGCCAGCGGTTTGACGGGACTAGAATACACCGGGGAGCTGCTTTTT
TRBJ1-1 | TRBD1 | few | TRBV28 | CASSLDRGRAGTEAFF | TGTGCCAGCAGTTTGGACAGGGGGCGCGCGGGCACTGAAGCTTTCTTT
TRBJ2-7 | . | once | TRBV4-1 | CASSPEGPYEQYF | TGCGCCAGCAGCCCGGAGGGCCCATACGAGCAGTACTTC
TRBJ2-1 | TRBD2 | . | TRBV6-1 | CASSRTSGIMMSSYNEQFF | TGTGCCAGCAGTAGGACTAGCGGGATAATGATGAGCTCCTACAATGAGCAGTTCTTC
TRBJ1-2 | . | . | TRBV28 | CASSLVPRGYTF | TGTGCCAGCAGTTTGGTCCCCCGAGGCTACACCTTC
TRBJ2-3 | TRBD2 | . | TRBV11-2 | CASSLVTSGRESTDTQYF | TGTGCCAGCAGCTTAGTGACTAGCGGGAGGGAAAGCACAGATACGCAGTATTTT
TRBJ2-5 | TRBD1 | many | TRBV7-6 | CASSSWNRGDKETQYF | TGTGCCAGCAGCTCATGGAACAGGGGTGATAAGGAGACCCAGTACTTC
TRBJ2-3 | TRBD2 | many | TRBV10-2 | CASRLTSIAGGKADTQYF | TGCGCCAGCAGGCTAACCTCTATAGCGGGAGGGAAGGCAGATACGCAGTATTTT
TRBJ1-4 | . | many | TRBV7-9 | CASSLEQGEWNEKLFF | TGTGCCAGCAGCTTAGAACAGGGAGAATGGAATGAAAAACTGTTTTTT
TRBJ1-2 | . | . | TRBV5-1 | CASSFSTLYGYTF | TGCGCCAGCAGCTTCTCGACCTTATATGGCTACACCTTC
TRBJ2-7 | . | many | TRBV3-1 | CASSQATGTLSYEQYF | TGTGCCAGCAGCCAAGCAACCGGGACTCTGTCCTACGAGCAGTACTTC
TRBJ2-7 | . | . | TRBV28 | CASSEGQGIDEQYF | TGTGCCAGCAGTGAAGGCCAGGGTATCGACGAGCAGTACTTC
TRBJ1-1 | . | . | TRBV30 | CACRGGAFTEAFF | TGTGCTTGTAGGGGGGGCGCGTTCACTGAAGCTTTCTTT
TRBJ1-1 | TRBD1 | . | TRBV20-1 | CSARGGTVGKRSTEAFF | TGCAGTGCTAGGGGGGGGACAGTGGGCAAAAGGAGCACTGAAGCTTTCTTT
TRBJ1-6 | . | many | TRBV2 | CASSESGRFSFSSYNSPLHF | TGTGCCAGCAGTGAGTCAGGCCGCTTTTCTTTTAGCTCCTATAATTCACCCCTCCACTTT
TRBJ1-1 | . | few | TRBV6-1 | CASSLRENTEAFF | TGTGCCAGCAGTTTAAGGGAGAACACTGAAGCTTTCTTT
TRBJ2-1 | . | many | TRBV29-1 | CSTVRGNNEQFF | TGCAGCACGGTGAGAGGGAACAATGAGCAGTTCTTC
TRBJ1-2 | . | . | TRBV5-6 | CASSLVADLRGYTF | TGTGCCAGCAGCTTGGTAGCCGACTTGCGAGGCTACACCTTC
TRBJ2-2 | TRBD1 | many | TRBV24-1 | CATSDQDRTGGTGELFF | TGTGCCACCAGTGACCAAGACCGGACAGGGGGCACCGGGGAGCTGTTTTTT
TRBJ1-2 | TRBD1 | many | TRBV24-1 | CATSGGQGSPPYGYTF | TGTGCCACCAGTGGGGGACAGGGGAGTCCCCCCTATGGCTACACCTTC
TRBJ1-5 | . | many | TRBV6-1 | CAGSLWGGDQPQHF | TGTGCCGGATCCCTATGGGGGGGGGATCAGCCCCAGCATTTT
TRBJ2-3 | . | many | TRBV7-3 | CASSSGTSTDTQYF | TGTGCCAGCAGCTCCGGGACTAGCACAGATACGCAGTATTTT
TRBJ1-2 | . | . | TRBV30 | CALLSGLGYTF | TGTGCCTTACTATCAGGGCTTGGCTACACCTTC
TRBJ2-6 | TRBD2 | . | TRBV20-1 | CSASQGFGLAASGANVLTF | TGCAGTGCTAGCCAGGGGTTCGGACTAGCGGCCTCTGGGGCCAACGTCCTGACTTTC
TRBJ1-2 | . | many | TRBV6-2/TRBV6-3 | CASRLIPGPANYGYTF | TGTGCCAGCAGACTAATCCCGGGGCCCGCTAACTATGGCTACACCTTC
TRBJ2-1 | . | many | TRBV7-9 | CASSLGRDEQFF | TGTGCCAGCAGCTTGGGTAGGGATGAGCAGTTCTTC
TRBJ2-3 | TRBD2 | many | TRBV11-3 | CASSLVGAGGQSDTQYF | TGTGCCAGCAGCTTAGTGGGAGCGGGGGGGCAATCAGATACGCAGTATTTT
TRBJ1-1 | . | many | TRBV9 | CASSPGGANTEAFF | TGTGCCAGCAGCCCCGGGGGGGCGAACACTGAAGCTTTCTTT
TRBJ2-1 | TRBD2 | many | TRBV6-4 | CASSGLAGGEEQFF | TGTGCCAGCAGCGGACTAGCGGGAGGGGAAGAGCAGTTCTTC
TRBJ2-7 | TRBD1 | . | TRBV11-1 | CASSSTSGDRDRGIYEQYF | TGTGCCAGCAGCTCAACCAGTGGGGACCGGGACAGGGGGATCTACGAGCAGTACTTC
TRBJ2-3 | TRBD2 | many | TRBV5-4 | CASSLGPLAGTDTQYF | TGTGCCAGCAGCTTAGGGCCGCTAGCGGGCACAGATACGCAGTATTTT
TRBJ2-5 | TRBD2 | . | TRBV28 | CASSFLAGSGETQYF | TGTGCCAGCAGTTTCCTAGCGGGAAGTGGGGAGACTCAGTACTTT
TRBJ2-7 | TRBD1 | once | TRBV18 | CASSPDRRSYEQYF | TGTGCCAGCTCACCGGACAGGAGATCCTACGAGCAGTACTTC
TRBJ1-4 | . | many | TRBV30 | CAWTGITHLRNEKLFF | TGTGCCTGGACTGGGATCACACACTTAAGGAATGAAAAACTGTTTTTT
TRBJ1-1 | . | . | TRBV5-1 | CASSRDVRNTEAFF | TGCGCCAGCAGCCGGGACGTCAGAAACACTGAAGCTTTCTTT
TRBJ2-2 | TRBD1 | . | TRBV3-1 | CASSYWDRGTGELFF | TGTGCCAGCAGCTATTGGGACAGAGGAACCGGGGAGCTGTTTTTT
TRBJ2-2 | . | many | TRBV11-2 | CASSPRLPFANTGELFF | TGTGCCAGCAGCCCCCGACTCCCGTTCGCGAACACCGGGGAGCTGTTTTTT
TRBJ2-7 | . | many | TRBV11-3 | CASSLETGSYEQYF | TGTGCCAGCAGCTTAGAGACCGGGAGCTACGAGCAGTACTTC
TRBJ2-5 | TRBD1 | few | TRBV7-6 | CASSLEQGAFETQYF | TGTGCCAGCAGCTTAGAACAGGGGGCGTTTGAGACCCAGTACTTC
TRBJ1-6 | . | many | TRBV4-2 | CASSQGGDNSPLHF | TGTGCCAGCAGCCAAGGGGGGGATAATTCACCCCTCCACTTT
TRBJ1-6 | . | medium-sized | TRBV30 | CAWSVRQAGNSPLHF | TGTGCCTGGAGTGTACGGCAGGCGGGGAATTCACCCCTCCACTTT
TRBJ2-2 | TRBD2 | few | TRBV6-1 | CASSETGGAHVELFF | TGTGCCAGCAGTGAGACCGGGGGGGCCCACGTGGAGCTGTTCTTT
TRBJ1-2 | . | many | TRBV12-3/TRBV12-4 | CASTKTATYGYTF | TGTGCCAGCACCAAGACGGCAACCTATGGCTACACCTTC
TRBJ2-1 | . | many | TRBV6-1 | CASSSHGIGNNEQFF | TGTGCCAGCAGTTCCCACGGGATTGGGAACAATGAGCAGTTCTTC
TRBJ1-2 | . | many | TRBV18 | CASSPAGQGYGYTF | TGTGCCAGCTCACCCGCCGGGCAGGGATATGGCTACACCTTC